These 23 T cell receptor beta chains came from one sample sequenced in a study of control samples from healthy donors and cancer patients. The method was immunoSEQ multiplex PCR; TCRdb's version includes in-frame clones alone and lacks a portion of them. Found here are tens of thousands of clones, approximately 93% of them singletons; the top ten hold approximately 1.5%. Input material: blood. These receptors originate from a woman in her twenties or thirties in good health.

This clone was seen only once. The DNA of the CDR3 is TGTGCCAGCCTTTCTGGGGGGCTCTCCTATGGCTACACCTTC. Amino acids: CASLSGGLSYGYTF. This chain uses TRBV28 with TRBJ1-2; D perhaps matches TRBD1 (6 bases). V lost 8 bases, J lost 4 bases, and 17 bases lay in between. The CDR3 runs to 14 residues. Germline V gene sequence: CDR1 MDHEN, CDR2 SYDVKM.

The gene calls are TRBV24-1 and TRBJ2-3, with D uncertain. The germline V gene encodes CDR1 KGHDR and CDR2 SFDVKD. This CDR3 contains 15 residues. V was shortened by 3 bases and J by 0 bases, with 9 bases between the two germline ends. The CDR3 region is CATSDPRHSTDTQYF. The CDR3 nucleotides read TGTGCCACCAGTGATCCTAGACATAGCACAGATACGCAGTATTTT.

The V gene is TRBV5-6, the J gene TRBJ1-2; D is perhaps TRBD1 (6 bases). CDR1 and CDR2 (germline): SGHDT, YYEEEE. CDR3 length: 13 residues. Trimming left V 6 bases short and J 2 bases short, with 11 bases between. The CDR3 bases are TGTGCCAGCAACAGGGTACGGAACTATGGCTACACCTTC. It translates to CASNRVRNYGYTF.

In regard to this clone: The sample contains more than one DNA sequence encoding this CDR3. The V call is TRBV5-4, the J call TRBJ2-7; TRBD1 matches 11 bases. The junction had 3 bases not matched to a gene; V was cut back by 4 bases and J by 3 bases. The CDR3 covers 14 residues. Germline V gene data show CDR1 as SGHNT and CDR2 as YYREEE (reference sequence). The CDR3: CASSLGTGGYEQYF. CDR3 nucleotide sequence: TGTGCCAGCAGCCTCGGGACAGGGGGCTACGAGCAGTACTTC.

The chain couples TRBV4-1 to TRBJ2-7; the match to TRBD1 covers 9 bases. Germline lookup yields CDR1 MGHRA and CDR2 YSYEKL. Trimming at V came to 4 bases and at J to 5 bases, leaving 9 bases not matched to a gene. CDR3 length equals 15 residues. As DNA, the CDR3 is TGCGCCAGCAGCCGAGCCGGGACAGGGTCCCACGAGCAGTACTTC. Protein sequence: CASSRAGTGSHEQYF.

This clone was detected only once. The rearrangement joins TRBV30 to TRBJ1-6; no firm D call. Germline CDR1 GTSNPN, CDR2 SVGIG (reference sequence). The V end was cut by 2 bases, the J end by 13 bases, with 21 bases between. The CDR3 is 15 residues long. The CDR3 bases are TGTGCCTGGAGTACAAACGGGGTCGCGAGGAGTCCCCTCCACTTT. Amino acid sequence: CAWSTNGVARSPLHF.

The chain has TRBV24-1 and TRBJ1-1; 10 positions match TRBD1. Germline loops: CDR1 KGHDR, CDR2 SFDVKD. With V trimmed by 3 bases and J by 3 bases, 9 bases remained unmatched. The CDR3 length is 17 residues. The CDR3, as DNA: TGTGCCACCAGTGATCAACGGACAGGGGGGGGAGACACTGAAGCTTTCTTT. Amino acid sequence: CATSDQRTGGGDTEAFF.

This rearrangement joins TRBV7-9 to TRBJ2-4, with D unclear. CDR1 is SEHNR, CDR2 FQNEAQ, per germline (reference sequence). This CDR3 comprises 15 residues. V lost 4 bases and J 0 bases, leaving 10 bases between the germline ends. This CDR3 is CASSSAALAKNIQYF. In nucleotides, the CDR3 is TGTGCCAGCAGCTCGGCAGCCCTAGCCAAAAACATTCAGTACTTC.

CDR3 in amino acids: CASSEKDNTEAFF. DNA for the CDR3: TGTGCCAGCAGTGAAAAGGACAACACTGAAGCTTTCTTT. This chain connects TRBV6-1 to TRBJ1-1, with no clear D. V dropped 2 bases and J dropped 2 bases, with 6 bases sitting between them. Germline CDR1 and CDR2: MNHNS and SASEGT. There are 13 residues in the CDR3.

The chain employs TRBV28 and TRBJ1-1; D unresolved. V lost 1 base, J lost 4 bases, and 4 bases lay in between. The germline gives CDR1 MDHEN, CDR2 SYDVKM. The CDR3 runs 12 residues. The CDR3 DNA follows: TGTGCCAGCAGTTTATTGGCCACTGAAGCTTTCTTT. This translates into CASSLLATEAFF.

V gene TRBV10-3 combines with J gene TRBJ2-7; D uncertain. Germline CDR1 is ENHRY and CDR2 is SYGVKD. Trimming removed 0 bases from V and 7 bases from J, with 10 bases in between. The CDR3 is made up of 13 amino acids. The CDR3 region has the DNA TGTGCCATCAGTGAGTCGGTCGATCCAGAGCAGTACTTC. The encoded protein is CAISESVDPEQYF.

This chain joins TRBV21-1 and TRBJ2-7; the table calls TRBD2, which could not be checked here. TRBV21-1 constitutes a pseudogene. CDR3 size: 11 residues. For the CDR3, the DNA is TGTGCCAGCAGCGCTATCTACGAGCAGTACTTC. Its protein is CASSAIYEQYF.

The chain uses TRBV5-1 and TRBJ1-1; 8 nucleotides line up with TRBD1. This CDR3 has 14 amino acids. Trimming took 3 bases from V and 5 from J; bases not matched to a gene: 6. Germline lookup yields CDR1 SGHRS and CDR2 YFSETQ. CDR3 residues: CASSWGDRRTEAFF. The CDR3, as DNA: TGCGCCAGCAGCTGGGGGGACAGGCGTACTGAAGCTTTCTTT.

This chain connects TRBV11-3 to TRBJ2-1; 8 bases align to TRBD1. CDR3 length equals 13 residues. Germline CDR1 SGHNT, CDR2 YENEEA. V was clipped by 6 bases and J by 7 bases; unmatched bases: 5. In DNA form, the CDR3 reads TGTGCCAGCAGACCCCAGGGGGCGAATGAGCAGTTCTTC. Translated: CASRPQGANEQFF. Looking up the rest from reference TRBV11-3 and TRBJ2-1 gives the full variable domain: EAGVVQSPRYKIIEKKQPVAFWCNPISGHNTLYWYLQNLGQGPELLIRYENEEAVDDSQLPKDRFSAERLKGVDSTLKIQPAELGDSAVYLCASRPQGANEQFFGPGTRLTVL.

As to this clone: This CDR3 is also generated by other DNA sequences in the sample. The J gene is TRBJ1-1, the V gene TRBV10-3; 7 bases map to TRBD1. Germline V gives CDR1 ENHRY, CDR2 SYGVKD. The V gene end was trimmed by 7 bases and the J gene end by 7 bases; junction bases not matched to a gene: 12. CDR3 size: 14 residues. CDR3 residues: CAINGDRGSGEAFF. The CDR3 DNA is TGTGCCATCAACGGGGACAGAGGATCGGGTGAAGCTTTCTTT.

This chain uses TRBV2 with TRBJ1-5; TRBD1 agrees at 10 bases. The CDR3 totals 15 residues. Germline loops: CDR1 SNHLY, CDR2 FYNNEI. V dropped 4 bases and J dropped 2; count of bases not matched to a gene: 2. The CDR3 nucleotides are TGTGCCAGCAGTGGCGGGACAGGGGGCAATCAGCCCCAGCATTTT. Encoded protein: CASSGGTGGNQPQHF.

Concerning this clone itself: A junction boundary mismatches the germline segment, possibly from a read error. The chain combines TRBV14 with TRBJ2-2; a weak D match, TRBD2 (5 bases). The CDR3 is 14 residues long. Germline loops: CDR1 SGHDN, CDR2 FVKESK. CDR3 sequence reads: CASSQEHYTGELLF. For the CDR3, the DNA is TGTGCCAGCAGCCAGGAACATTACACCGGGGAGCTGCTTTTT.

This clone is a singleton in its sample. The chain links TRBV7-9 to TRBJ2-1, with 8 bases fitting TRBD2. This CDR3 has 16 residues. The V and J ends lost 5 bases and 4 bases, in that order; junction bases with no gene match: 10. Germline CDR1 is SEHNR and CDR2 is FQNEAQ (reference sequence). In nucleotides, the CDR3 is TGTGCCAGCAGCCGCATTACTAGCGGCCGATACAATGAGCAGTTCTTC. This codes for CASSRITSGRYNEQFF.

V gene TRBV5-1 combines with J gene TRBJ1-2, with a possible D match to TRBD1 (6 bases). The germline CDR1 and CDR2 sequences are SGHRS and YFSETQ. CDR3 length: 14 amino acids. V lost 0 bases, J lost 1 base, and 7 bases lay in between. CDR3 amino acids: CASSLDRDNYGYTF. CDR3 DNA sequence: TGCGCCAGCAGCTTGGACAGGGATAACTATGGCTACACCTTC.

This clone was recorded once. The V gene is TRBV7-9, the J gene TRBJ1-1; D gene unclear. The length of the CDR3 is 15 residues. The germline V gene has CDR1 SEHNR and CDR2 FQNEAQ (reference sequence). The ends were cut back, 4 bases at V and 7 bases at J, with 19 bases in the middle. The CDR3 protein is CASSSPGKGNFEAFF. The DNA for the CDR3 is TGTGCCAGCAGCTCACCCGGGAAGGGAAACTTTGAAGCTTTCTTT.

The CDR3 sequence is CASSSGGAQGEKLFF. The CDR3 DNA reads as TGTGCCAGTAGTAGTGGGGGGGCGCAAGGTGAAAAACTGTTTTTT. The J gene is TRBJ1-4, the V gene TRBV19, with D perhaps matching TRBD1 (6 bases). Germline V lookup: CDR1 LNHDA, CDR2 SQIVND (reference sequence). This CDR3 spans 15 amino acids. V was trimmed by 4 bases and J by 7 bases, leaving 16 bases between them.

The chain uses TRBV24-1 and TRBJ2-1; possibly TRBD1 or TRBD2 for D (6 bases each). The germline V gene encodes CDR1 KGHDR and CDR2 SFDVKD. CDR3 length: 14 residues. V was pared by 11 bases and J by 1 base, with 14 bases between. CDR3 sequence reads: CAIRGGKSYNEQFF. DNA for the CDR3: TGTGCCATCAGGGGCGGGAAGTCCTACAATGAGCAGTTCTTC.

V is TRBV9 and J is TRBJ1-2; D is unclear. This CDR3 contains 14 residues. Trimming removed 4 bases from V and 4 bases from J, with 14 bases in between. Germline CDR1 SGDLS, CDR2 YYNGEE. The CDR3 nucleotides read TGTGCCAGCAGCATTGCCCCCAGGCCCTATGGCTACACCTTC. This encodes CASSIAPRPYGYTF.